These 30 T cell receptor beta chains originate from one sample sequenced in a study of identical twins (dated by TCRdb to the mid-2010s). The library was obtained by 5' RACE. The reads were generated on an Illumina HiSeq 2000. In TCRdb, the public reads were trimmed at Q25 with fastp and aligned with MiXCR, with productive beta chains retained. Identical CDR3 proteins give one entry, which carries the most common genes and DNA. For this sample the table gives about 690,000 distinct CDR3 sequences, of which 6% to 6.5% were detected only once. About 1.8% of the sample is taken by the ten largest. The sample comprised naive T cells sorted from blood. According to the study, the label for this sample's cell subset or site signals: cells isolated with a human naive T-cell isolation kit. These TCRs come from a young man in good health.

Only a few counts were recorded for this clonotype. This chain joins TRBV5-1 and TRBJ2-7; no reliable D call. The CDR3 runs to 15 residues. Germline V gene data show CDR1 as SGHRS and CDR2 as YFSETQ. V was pared by 5 bases and J by 3 bases, with 18 bases between. The CDR3 coding sequence is TGCGCCAGCAGGCCTACACCCGGGCAGAACTACGAGCAGTACTTC. This translates into CASRPTPGQNYEQYF.

The V call is TRBV20-1, the J call TRBJ1-1, with 10 bases matching TRBD1. The CDR3 extends over 15 amino acids. In germline, CDR1 is DFQATT, CDR2 SNEGSKA (reference sequence). J was trimmed by 2 bases and V by 7 bases; bases with no gene match: 10. Here the CDR3 reads CSVPTGGSVNTEAFF. The CDR3 nucleotides are TGCAGTGTCCCGACAGGGGGCTCAGTAAACACTGAAGCTTTCTTT.

This clonotype showed up many times. This sequence joins TRBV20-1 and TRBJ1-2, with 7 bases matching TRBD1. The CDR3 is made up of 12 amino acids. From germline, CDR1 is DFQATT and CDR2 SNEGSKA (reference sequence). Trimming removed 6 bases from V and 0 bases from J; junction bases left unmatched: 1. Here the CDR3 DNA reads TGCAGTGCAGACAGGGCTAACTATGGCTACACCTTC. It encodes CSADRANYGYTF.

The table lists this clonotype with many counts. CDR3 region: CSVEDHRGRNIQYF. CDR3 DNA sequence: TGCAGCGTTGAAGATCATCGGGGGAGAAACATTCAGTACTTC. The rearrangement joins TRBV29-1 to TRBJ2-4, with D possibly TRBD2 on 6 matching bases. Trimming stripped 0 bases from V and 6 bases from J, with 12 bases between. The CDR3 is 14 residues long. From germline, CDR1 is SQVTM and CDR2 ANQGSEA.

This clonotype was observed many times. Written as DNA, the CDR3 is TGCAGTGCTAGATCGATTACGGGGCAGCCCCAGCATTTT. This codes for CSARSITGQPQHF. The chain uses TRBV20-1 and TRBJ1-5; D gene uncertain. Germline-derived CDR1 and CDR2 are DFQATT and SNEGSKA (reference sequence). Trimming stripped 2 bases from V and 7 bases from J, with 12 bases between. This CDR3 is 13 amino acids long.

This clonotype was counted at least ten times. V gene TRBV11-3 combines with J gene TRBJ1-1; TRBD1 is a possible D gene (5 bases). This CDR3 is 16 amino acids long. Trimming pared 1 base from V and 1 base from J, leaving 13 bases between. Germline V CDR1 and CDR2: SGHNT, YENEEA. CDR3: CASSLGQGIRNTEAFF. For the CDR3, the DNA is TGTGCCAGCAGCTTAGGGCAGGGCATAAGGAACACTGAAGCTTTCTTT.

This clonotype occurred a few times. The V gene is TRBV5-5, the J gene TRBJ1-3; possible D gene TRBD1, 5 bases. With 3 bases removed from V and 0 bases from J, the gap between germline ends came to 10 bases. There are 15 residues in the CDR3. Germline assignment: CDR1 SGHKS and CDR2 YYEKEE (reference sequence). The CDR3 sequence is CASSSGPISGNTIYF. CDR3 sequence (DNA): TGTGCCAGCAGCTCGGGACCGATCTCTGGAAACACCATATATTTT.

This clonotype was counted many times. V and J are TRBV5-6 and TRBJ2-3; D is unresolved. Germline values: CDR1 SGHDT, CDR2 YYEEEE. Trimming left V 4 bases short and J 3 bases short, with 9 bases between. CDR3 length: 13 residues. Here the CDR3 reads CASSSVVTDTQYF. CDR3 nucleotide sequence: TGTGCCAGCAGCAGCGTGGTGACAGATACGCAGTATTTT.

This rearrangement joins TRBV2 to TRBJ1-2; 10 bases are a match to TRBD1. V shed 8 bases and J 5 bases; nucleotides not matched to a gene: 2. The CDR3 totals 12 residues. Germline-derived CDR1 and CDR2 are SNHLY and FYNNEI. The CDR3 DNA reads TGTGCCAGCGGACAGGGGGTATATGGCTACACCTTC. Protein sequence: CASGQGVYGYTF.

For this clonotype: The conserved phenylalanine or tryptophan is not found at the CDR3 terminus, so this likely reflects a read error. The chain joins TRBV7-2 to TRBJ2-5; D remains ambiguous. The CDR3 covers 12 residues. Germline V CDR1 and CDR2: SGHTA, FQGNSA. The ends were cut back, 5 bases at V and 5 bases at J, with 9 bases in the middle. CDR3 residues: CASSRGIETQYC. The DNA of the CDR3 is TGTGCCAGCAGCAGAGGCATTGAGACCCAGTACTGC.

This clonotype was counted ten times or more. This chain uses TRBV20-1 with TRBJ1-1; D call uncertain. Trimming shortened V by 8 bases and J by 3 bases, and 10 bases separated the two germline ends. CDR1 DFQATT and CDR2 SNEGSKA come from the germline V gene (reference sequence). CDR3 size: 11 residues. The CDR3 bases are TGCAGTCGAATGCGGGACACTGAAGCTTTCTTT. It translates to CSRMRDTEAFF.

This clonotype was detected many times. The chain uses TRBV4-2 and TRBJ2-1; 12 bases agree with TRBD1. Germline CDR1 LGHNA, CDR2 YNFKEQ. This CDR3 is built from 21 residues. V was clipped by 3 bases and J by 0 bases; unmatched bases: 15. The CDR3 DNA reads as TGTGCCAGCAGCCATTCCCCGGGACAGGGGGCGAAGCGGGACTCCTACAATGAGCAGTTCTTC. This sequence encodes CASSHSPGQGAKRDSYNEQFF.

This chain connects TRBV6-2 or TRBV6-3 to TRBJ2-1; the match to TRBD2 covers 14 bases. CDR1 and CDR2 (germline): MNHEY, SVGEGT. The CDR3 sequence is 17 residues long. Trimming took 6 bases from V and 9 from J; bases not matched to a gene: 13. The CDR3 DNA sequence: TGTGCCAGCAGCCTCCCCGGGACTAGCGGGAGTATAGGTGAGCAGTTCTTC. Residues: CASSLPGTSGSIGEQFF.

This clonotype has only a few counts. V usage is TRBV20-1 and J usage is TRBJ2-4; D is ambiguous. Germline V gene lookup returns CDR1 DFQATT and CDR2 SNEGSKA (reference sequence). This CDR3 region has 15 residues. Trimming pared 3 bases from V and 1 base from J, leaving 13 bases between. For the CDR3, the DNA is TGCAGTGCTAGTCTAGGGTCGTTGGCCAAAAACATTCAGTACTTC. This gives the protein CSASLGSLAKNIQYF.

This clonotype was counted many times. This chain connects TRBV29-1 to TRBJ2-5, with D possibly TRBD2 on 6 matching bases. Deletions cut 5 bases from V and 7 bases from J, with 17 bases between. This CDR3 spans 13 amino acids. The germline gives CDR1 SQVTM, CDR2 ANQGSEA. CDR3: CSVIPPTRGTQYF. DNA of the CDR3: TGCAGCGTTATTCCGCCGACTAGGGGGACCCAGTACTTC.

This clonotype came up many times. The rearrangement joins TRBV11-2 to TRBJ2-3; 9 nucleotides line up with TRBD1. Trimming removed 5 bases from V and 4 bases from J; junction bases left unmatched: 4. Germline assignment: CDR1 SGHAT and CDR2 FQNNGV. This CDR3 comprises 14 residues. CDR3: CASSLTGGADTQYF. CDR3 sequence (DNA): TGTGCCAGCAGCCTAACAGGGGGCGCAGATACGCAGTATTTT.

This chain's CDR3 is CASSHGAGNAFF. CDR3 bases: TGTGCCAGCAGTCATGGGGCAGGGAACGCTTTCTTT. This chain links TRBV12-3 or TRBV12-4 with TRBJ1-1, with a weak D call TRBD1 (5 bases). The CDR3 consists of 12 residues. The ends were cut back, 5 bases at V and 11 bases at J, with 15 bases in the middle.

This clonotype occurred many times. The chain's CDR3 is CASWTGQSEQYV. CDR3 sequence (DNA): TGTGCCAGCTGGACGGGACAAAGCGAGCAGTACGTC. The V call is TRBV6-2 or TRBV6-3, the J call TRBJ2-7, with a tentative D call TRBD1 (6 bases). Germline V CDR1 and CDR2: MNHEY, SVGEGT. The ends were cut back, 8 bases at V and 6 bases at J, with 14 bases in the middle. CDR3 length equals 12 residues.

This chain uses TRBV4-1 with TRBJ2-1; the match to TRBD2 covers 12 bases. Trimming took 3 bases from V and 0 from J; bases not matched to a gene: 6. Per germline, CDR1 MGHRA and CDR2 YSYEKL. The length of the CDR3 is 18 residues. Here the CDR3 reads CASSQAGLAGSSYNEQFF. Written as DNA, the CDR3 is TGCGCCAGCAGCCAGGCCGGACTAGCGGGGAGCTCCTACAATGAGCAGTTCTTC.

This clonotype was seen at least ten times. The chain links TRBV20-1 to TRBJ2-7; possible D gene TRBD2, 6 bases. Per the germline V gene, CDR1 is DFQATT and CDR2 is SNEGSKA (reference sequence). Trimming cost V 1 base and J 6 bases, with 13 bases left between them. The CDR3 runs 13 residues. The CDR3 region is CSARGGEPLEQYF. CDR3 DNA: TGCAGTGCTAGAGGGGGGGAACCCCTCGAGCAGTACTTC.

In its sample, this clonotype was seen many times. V gene TRBV29-1 combines with J gene TRBJ2-1; maybe TRBD2 (5 bases). The CDR3 sequence is 15 residues long. V was clipped by 4 bases and J by 4 bases, with 17 bases between them. Germline loops: CDR1 SQVTM, CDR2 ANQGSEA. The CDR3 bases are TGCAGCGTTGCCGGAAATAGCGCCCGATACAATGAGCAGTTCTTC. This translates into CSVAGNSARYNEQFF.

This clonotype was seen a handful of times. This chain links TRBV7-9 with TRBJ1-6, with D possibly being TRBD1 (6 bases). V shed 1 base and J shed 7 bases, with 14 bases lying between them. Germline values: CDR1 SEHNR, CDR2 FQNEAQ (reference sequence). The CDR3 covers 16 residues. The CDR3 region has the DNA TGTGCCAGCAGCTTAGTACAGGGTTCGCAGAATTCACCCCTCCACTTT. Its translation: CASSLVQGSQNSPLHF.

This clonotype has only a few counts. The chain uses TRBV15 and TRBJ1-4; D unclear. Germline CDR1 reads LNHNV; CDR2 reads YYDKDF (reference sequence). The CDR3 totals 12 residues. V lost 4 bases to trimming and J lost 9 bases, with 9 bases between them. CDR3 in amino acids: CATSKDGKKLFF. CDR3 sequence (DNA): TGTGCCACCAGCAAGGATGGGAAAAAACTGTTTTTT.

The chain has TRBV6-1 and TRBJ2-7, with TRBD1 identical over 7 bases. This CDR3 has 15 residues. Germline CDR1 MNHNS, CDR2 SASEGT. Unmatched junction bases numbered 13, after V lost 8 bases and J lost 3 bases. CDR3 residues: CASHPQGKVLYEQYF. Written as DNA, the CDR3 is TGTGCCAGCCACCCACAGGGGAAAGTTCTCTACGAGCAGTACTTC.

This sequence joins TRBV14 and TRBJ1-3; D remains ambiguous. Germline loops: CDR1 SGHDN, CDR2 FVKESK. Trimming removed 0 bases from V and 0 bases from J, with 12 bases in between. The CDR3 length is 17 residues. The CDR3 DNA is TGTGCCAGCAGCCAAGACCTATGGCCCAGCTCTGGAAACACCATATATTTT. Amino acid sequence: CASSQDLWPSSGNTIYF.

This clonotype was seen at least ten times. V is TRBV20-1 and J is TRBJ2-5, with D possibly matching TRBD2 (5 bases). V was cut by 1 base and J by 4 bases, with 16 bases left in between. Germline V gene lookup returns CDR1 DFQATT and CDR2 SNEGSKA (reference sequence). CDR3 length: 15 residues. The CDR3 is CSARGPTGSGETQYF. The CDR3 DNA follows: TGCAGTGCTAGAGGACCGACGGGATCAGGAGAGACCCAGTACTTC.

This clonotype was seen a handful of times. The CDR3 protein is CASSSRTPGPYNEQFF. The CDR3 coding sequence is TGTGCCAGCAGCTCTCGGACCCCGGGCCCCTACAATGAGCAGTTCTTC. The chain joins TRBV7-6 to TRBJ2-1, with no clear D. Trimming shortened V by 4 bases and J by 2 bases, and 15 bases separated the two germline ends. The germline V gene has CDR1 SGHVS and CDR2 FNYEAQ. This CDR3 has 16 amino acids.

This clonotype has a count of ten or more. The V gene is TRBV10-3, the J gene TRBJ2-1; maybe TRBD2 (5 bases). Germline V gives CDR1 ENHRY, CDR2 SYGVKD. This CDR3 contains 15 residues. With 2 bases removed from V and 7 bases from J, the gap between germline ends came to 15 bases. The CDR3 bases are TGTGCCATCAGTGAGGGACTCACCGGGTGGAATGAGCAGTTCTTC. This codes for CAISEGLTGWNEQFF.

This clonotype occurred a few times. The chain recombines TRBV7-8 with TRBJ2-5; 7 nucleotides match TRBD2. The ends lost 5 bases at V and 4 bases at J; junction bases unmatched: 7. Germline lookup yields CDR1 SGHVS and CDR2 FQNEAQ. The CDR3 contains 14 residues. The CDR3 DNA follows: TGTGCCAGCAGCGATCTCTCGGGGGGAGAGACCCAGTACTTC. Residues: CASSDLSGGETQYF.

As regards this clonotype: With a much larger clone just one base away, this may be a read error. The rearrangement uses TRBV5-1 and TRBJ2-1; weak D call: TRBD2 (6 bases). CDR1 SGHRS and CDR2 YFSETQ come from the germline V gene. This CDR3 comprises 16 residues. CDR3 residues: CASSLGGAGSYNERFF. For the CDR3, the DNA is TGCGCCAGCAGCTTGGGCGGGGCAGGCTCCTACAATGAGCGGTTCTTC. The whole variable domain, remainder taken from reference TRBV5-1 and TRBJ2-1, is KAGVTQTPRYLIKTRGQQVTLSCSPISGHRSVSWYQQTPGQGLQFLFEYFSETQRNKGNFPGRFSGRQFSNSRSEMNVSTLELGDSALYLCASSLGGAGSYNERFFGPGTRLTVL.